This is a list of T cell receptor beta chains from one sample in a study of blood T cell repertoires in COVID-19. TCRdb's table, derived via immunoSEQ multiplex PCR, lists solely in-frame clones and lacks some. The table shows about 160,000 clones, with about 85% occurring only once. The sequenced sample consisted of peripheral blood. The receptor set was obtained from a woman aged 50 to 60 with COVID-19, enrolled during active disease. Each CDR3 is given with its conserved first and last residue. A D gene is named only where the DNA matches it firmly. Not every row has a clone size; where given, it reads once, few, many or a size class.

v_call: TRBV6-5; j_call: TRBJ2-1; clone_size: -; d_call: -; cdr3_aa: CAGSLDGYNEQFF; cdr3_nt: TGTGCCGGTAGCCTCGACGGGTACAATGAGCAGTTCTTC
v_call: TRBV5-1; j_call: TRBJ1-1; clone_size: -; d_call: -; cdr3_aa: CASSLQPGNTEAFF; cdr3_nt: TGCGCCAGCAGCTTGCAACCGGGGAACACTGAAGCTTTCTTT
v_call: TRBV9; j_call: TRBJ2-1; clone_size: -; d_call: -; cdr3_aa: CASSVPGGYEQFF; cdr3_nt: TGTGCCAGCAGCGTTCCTGGAGGGTATGAGCAGTTCTTC
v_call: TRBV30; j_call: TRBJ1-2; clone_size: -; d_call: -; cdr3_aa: CAWTVKEGLGYTF; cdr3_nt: TGTGCCTGGACAGTCAAGGAGGGGCTCGGCTACACCTTC
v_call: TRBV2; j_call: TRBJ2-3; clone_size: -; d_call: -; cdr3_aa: CANQNGGGADTQYF; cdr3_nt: TGTGCCAACCAGAACGGGGGAGGCGCAGATACGCAGTATTTT
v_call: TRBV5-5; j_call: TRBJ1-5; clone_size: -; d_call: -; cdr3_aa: CASSAHEGWNQPQHF; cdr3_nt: TGTGCCAGCAGCGCCCACGAGGGTTGGAATCAGCCCCAGCATTTT
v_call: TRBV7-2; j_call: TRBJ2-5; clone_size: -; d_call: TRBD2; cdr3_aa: CASSETRVPLAGVVETQYF; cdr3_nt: TGTGCCAGCAGCGAAACTAGGGTCCCCCTAGCGGGGGTAGTGGAGACCCAGTACTTC
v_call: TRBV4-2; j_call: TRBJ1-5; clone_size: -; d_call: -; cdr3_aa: CASSQERQSPSGNQPQHF; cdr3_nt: TGTGCCAGCAGCCAAGAACGACAGAGCCCCTCAGGGAATCAGCCCCAGCATTTT
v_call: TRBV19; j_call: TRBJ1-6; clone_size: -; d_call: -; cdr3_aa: CASSLGYPDSSSPLHF; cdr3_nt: TGTGCCAGTAGTCTGGGTTATCCGGACAGCAGTTCACCCCTCCACTTT
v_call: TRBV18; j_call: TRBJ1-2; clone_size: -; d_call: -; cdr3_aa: CASSPFDRNYGYTF; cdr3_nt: TGTGCCAGCTCACCTTTCGACAGAAACTATGGCTACACCTTC
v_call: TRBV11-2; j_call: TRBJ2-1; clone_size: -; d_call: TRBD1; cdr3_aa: CASSQGWGQGVDEQFF; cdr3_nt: TGTGCCAGCAGCCAGGGGTGGGGACAGGGGGTAGATGAGCAGTTCTTC
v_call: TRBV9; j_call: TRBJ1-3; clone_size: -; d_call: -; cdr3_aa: CASSVGHSTGNTIYF; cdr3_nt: TGTGCCAGCAGCGTCGGACATTCAACTGGAAACACCATATATTTT
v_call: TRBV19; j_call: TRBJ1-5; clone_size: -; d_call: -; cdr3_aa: CASSSFREARGMPQHF; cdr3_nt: TGTGCCAGTAGTTCTTTTCGTGAGGCCCGGGGAATGCCCCAGCATTTT
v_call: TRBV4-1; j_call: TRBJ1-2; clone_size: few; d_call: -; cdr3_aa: CASSRDKGYTF; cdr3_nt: TGCGCCAGCAGCCGGGACAAGGGCTACACCTTC
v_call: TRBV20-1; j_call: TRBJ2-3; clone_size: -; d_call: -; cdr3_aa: CSARVSDTQYF; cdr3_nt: TGCAGTGCGAGGGTCTCAGATACGCAGTATTTT
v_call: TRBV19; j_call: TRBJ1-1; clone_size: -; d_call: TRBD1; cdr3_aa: CASSLTGITEAFF; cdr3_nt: TGTGCCAGTAGTCTGACAGGGATCACTGAAGCTTTCTTT
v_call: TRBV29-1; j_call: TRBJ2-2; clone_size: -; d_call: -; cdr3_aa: CSVDPGVGNGELFF; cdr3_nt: TGCAGCGTTGATCCAGGGGTCGGGAACGGGGAGCTGTTTTTT
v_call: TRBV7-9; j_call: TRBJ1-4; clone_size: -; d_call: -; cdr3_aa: CASSLVAGEKLFF; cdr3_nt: TGTGCCAGCAGCTTAGTCGCCGGTGAAAAACTGTTTTTT
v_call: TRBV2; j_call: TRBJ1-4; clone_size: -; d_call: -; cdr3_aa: CASSSFTTNEKLFF; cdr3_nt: TGTGCCAGCAGTTCGTTTACAACTAATGAAAAACTGTTTTTT
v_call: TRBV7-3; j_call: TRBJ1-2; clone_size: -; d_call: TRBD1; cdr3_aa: CASSFPGGRGYTF; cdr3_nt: TGTGCCAGCAGCTTCCCAGGGGGCCGTGGCTACACCTTC
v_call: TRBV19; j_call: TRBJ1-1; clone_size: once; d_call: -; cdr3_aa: CASSPMTGNTEAFF; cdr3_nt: TGTGCCAGTAGCCCAATGACGGGGAACACTGAAGCTTTCTTT
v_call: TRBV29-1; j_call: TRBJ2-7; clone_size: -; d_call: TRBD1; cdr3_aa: CSVSLDRGTYEQYF; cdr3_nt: TGCAGCGTTTCCCTGGACAGGGGGACCTACGAGCAGTACTTC
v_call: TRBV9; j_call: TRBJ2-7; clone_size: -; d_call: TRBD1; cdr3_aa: CASSGNRGDYEQYF; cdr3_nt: TGTGCCAGCAGCGGAAACAGGGGAGACTACGAGCAGTACTTC
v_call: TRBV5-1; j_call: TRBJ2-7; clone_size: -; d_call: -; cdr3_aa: CASSLVADSYEQYF; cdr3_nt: TGCGCCAGCAGCTTGGTGGCAGACTCCTACGAGCAGTACTTC
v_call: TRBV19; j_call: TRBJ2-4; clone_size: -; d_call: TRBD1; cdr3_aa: CASSIDRAVGAKNIQYF; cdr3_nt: TGTGCCAGTAGTATCGACAGGGCAGTTGGAGCCAAAAACATTCAGTACTTC
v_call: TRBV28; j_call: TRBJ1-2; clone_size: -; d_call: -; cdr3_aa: CASSSPGSLGGYTF; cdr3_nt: TGTGCCAGCAGTTCACCAGGATCCCTTGGGGGCTACACCTTC
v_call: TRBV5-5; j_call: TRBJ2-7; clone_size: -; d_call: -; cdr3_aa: CASSLIAYEQYF; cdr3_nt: TGTGCCAGCAGCTTGATAGCTTACGAGCAGTACTTC
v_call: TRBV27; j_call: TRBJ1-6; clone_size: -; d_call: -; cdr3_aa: CASSPLSPLHF; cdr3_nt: TGTGCCAGCAGTCCTCTTTCACCCCTCCACTTT
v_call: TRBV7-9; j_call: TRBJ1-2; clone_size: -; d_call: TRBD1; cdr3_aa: CASSSGTVGYGYTF; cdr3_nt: TGTGCCAGCAGCTCCGGGACAGTCGGCTATGGCTACACCTTC
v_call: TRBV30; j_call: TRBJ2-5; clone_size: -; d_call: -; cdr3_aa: CAWSFYQETQYF; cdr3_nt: TGTGCCTGGAGCTTCTATCAAGAGACCCAGTACTTC
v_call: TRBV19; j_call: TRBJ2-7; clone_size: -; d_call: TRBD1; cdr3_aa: CASNTRGQGANEQYF; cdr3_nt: TGTGCCAGTAATACCCGGGGACAGGGGGCTAACGAGCAGTACTTC
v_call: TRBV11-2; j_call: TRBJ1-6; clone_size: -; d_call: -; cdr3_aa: CASSPGVPTGFNSPLHF; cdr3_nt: TGTGCCAGCAGCCCAGGGGTCCCAACAGGGTTTAATTCACCCCTCCACTTT
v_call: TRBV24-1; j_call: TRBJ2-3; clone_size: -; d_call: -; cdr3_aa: CATSDWLGGPSLDTQYF; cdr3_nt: TGTGCCACCAGTGATTGGTTGGGGGGGCCGTCCCTAGATACGCAGTATTTT
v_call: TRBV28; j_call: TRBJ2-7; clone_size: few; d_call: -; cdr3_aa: CASSPWDTYWEQYF; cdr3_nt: TGTGCCAGCAGTCCCTGGGACACCTATTGGGAGCAGTACTTC
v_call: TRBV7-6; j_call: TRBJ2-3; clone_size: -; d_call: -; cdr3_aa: CASSLSPLGGAPNTQYF; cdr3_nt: TGTGCCAGCAGCTTATCACCTCTGGGGGGTGCCCCGAATACGCAGTATTTT
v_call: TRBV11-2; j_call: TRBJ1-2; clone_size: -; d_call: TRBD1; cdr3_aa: CASRSGGSGYGYTF; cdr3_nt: TGTGCCAGCAGGTCAGGGGGCTCAGGGTATGGCTACACCTTC
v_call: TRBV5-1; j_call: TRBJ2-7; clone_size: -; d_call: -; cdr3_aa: CASSFGGGLSYEQYF; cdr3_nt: TGCGCCAGCAGCTTCGGTGGGGGACTGAGCTACGAGCAGTACTTC
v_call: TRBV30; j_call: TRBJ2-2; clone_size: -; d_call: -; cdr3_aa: CAWLGWEDTGELFF; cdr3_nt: TGTGCCTGGTTGGGGTGGGAGGACACCGGGGAGCTGTTTTTT
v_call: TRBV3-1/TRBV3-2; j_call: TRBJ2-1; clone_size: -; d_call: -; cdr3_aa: CASSQGWGGYGEQFF; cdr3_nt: TGTGCCAGCAGCCAAGGATGGGGGGGCTACGGTGAGCAGTTCTTC
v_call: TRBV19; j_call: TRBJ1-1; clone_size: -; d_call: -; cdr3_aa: CASRTGTEAFF; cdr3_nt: TGTGCCAGCCGGACCGGGACAGAAGCTTTCTTT
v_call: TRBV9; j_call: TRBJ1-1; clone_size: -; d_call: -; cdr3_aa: CASSVRGAMNTEAFF; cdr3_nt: TGTGCCAGCAGCGTACGGGGGGCGATGAACACTGAAGCTTTCTTT
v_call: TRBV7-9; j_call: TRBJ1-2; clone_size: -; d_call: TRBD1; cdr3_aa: CASSPGGNGYTF; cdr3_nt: TGTGCCAGCAGCCCAGGGGGCAATGGCTACACCTTC
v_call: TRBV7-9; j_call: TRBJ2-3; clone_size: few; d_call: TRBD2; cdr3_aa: CASFAAGTSGVLDTQYF; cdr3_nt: TGTGCCAGCTTCGCAGCCGGGACTAGCGGGGTCTTAGATACGCAGTATTTT
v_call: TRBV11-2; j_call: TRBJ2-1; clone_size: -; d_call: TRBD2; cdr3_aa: CASSGTSSYNEQFF; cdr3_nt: TGTGCCAGCAGCGGGACTAGTTCCTACAATGAGCAGTTCTTC
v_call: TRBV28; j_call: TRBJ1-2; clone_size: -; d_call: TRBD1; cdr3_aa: CASSPDRGRSTF; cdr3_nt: TGTGCCAGCAGCCCGGACAGGGGGAGGTCCACCTTC
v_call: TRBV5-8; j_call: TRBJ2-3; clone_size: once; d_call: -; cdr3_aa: CASSLEGVDTQYF; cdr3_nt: TGTGCCAGCAGCTTGGAGGGGGTTGATACGCAGTATTTT
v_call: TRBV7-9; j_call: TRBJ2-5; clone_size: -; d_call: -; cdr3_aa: CASSLDFDQETQYF; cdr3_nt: TGTGCCAGCAGCTTAGACTTCGACCAAGAGACCCAGTACTTC
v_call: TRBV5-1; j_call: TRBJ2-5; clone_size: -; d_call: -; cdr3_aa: CASHPTGPQETQYF; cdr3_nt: TGCGCCAGCCACCCGACAGGTCCCCAAGAGACCCAGTACTTC
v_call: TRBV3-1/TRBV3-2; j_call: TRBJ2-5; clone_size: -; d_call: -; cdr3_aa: CASRQRDLVGETQYF; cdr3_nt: TGTGCCAGCAGACAAAGGGACTTGGTAGGAGAGACCCAGTACTTC
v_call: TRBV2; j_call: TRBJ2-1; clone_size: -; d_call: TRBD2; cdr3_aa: CASRDSGVGYNEQFF; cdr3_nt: TGTGCCAGTAGAGATAGCGGGGTGGGGTACAATGAGCAGTTCTTC
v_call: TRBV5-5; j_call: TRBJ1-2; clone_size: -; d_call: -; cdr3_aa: CASRQTDPNYGYTF; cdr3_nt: TGTGCCAGCAGACAGACAGATCCTAACTATGGCTACACCTTC
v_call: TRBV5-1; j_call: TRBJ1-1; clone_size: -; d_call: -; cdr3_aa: CASSFSAGNTEAFF; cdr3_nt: TGCGCCAGCAGCTTCTCAGCGGGGAACACTGAAGCTTTCTTT
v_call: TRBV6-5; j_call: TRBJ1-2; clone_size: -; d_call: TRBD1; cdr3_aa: CASSYGTGNYGYTF; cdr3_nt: TGTGCCAGCAGTTACGGGACAGGGAACTATGGCTACACCTTC
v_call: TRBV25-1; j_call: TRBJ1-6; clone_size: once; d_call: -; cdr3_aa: CASSESGSSYNSPLHF; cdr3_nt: TGTGCCAGCAGTGAGAGCGGAAGCTCCTATAATTCACCCCTCCACTTT
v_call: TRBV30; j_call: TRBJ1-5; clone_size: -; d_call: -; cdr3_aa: CAWNPGQLSQPQHF; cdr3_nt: TGTGCCTGGAACCCAGGGCAGTTGAGCCAGCCCCAGCATTTT
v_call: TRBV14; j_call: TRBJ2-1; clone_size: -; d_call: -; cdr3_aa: CASSQDVRVSEQFF; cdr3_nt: TGTGCCAGCAGCCAAGATGTCAGGGTGAGTGAGCAGTTCTTC